Sequencing of this T cell receptor (beta chain) was carried out in a study of tumor-infiltrating lymphocytes in oesophageal squamous cell carcinoma. TCRdb itself ran the PCR reads through MiXCR, one entry per CDR3 protein. The sample includes about 18,000 distinct CDR3 sequences, roughly two fifths seen only once; the top ten take about 17%. Germline V gene sequence: CDR1 SEHNR, CDR2 FQNEAQ (reference sequence). This CDR3 region has 14 residues. V lost 5 bases to trimming and J lost 9 bases, with 17 bases between them. This clonotype occurred a few times. The sequenced material came from normal esophageal tissue next to the tumor. This chain joins TRBV7-9 and TRBJ2-4; D is perhaps TRBD1 or TRBD2 (6 bases each). The TCR comes from a female donor with esophageal squamous cell carcinoma. CDR3 amino acids: CASSTTVGGSIQYF. The CDR3 DNA reads TGTGCCAGCAGCACTACGGTAGGGGGGTCCATTCAGTACTTC.